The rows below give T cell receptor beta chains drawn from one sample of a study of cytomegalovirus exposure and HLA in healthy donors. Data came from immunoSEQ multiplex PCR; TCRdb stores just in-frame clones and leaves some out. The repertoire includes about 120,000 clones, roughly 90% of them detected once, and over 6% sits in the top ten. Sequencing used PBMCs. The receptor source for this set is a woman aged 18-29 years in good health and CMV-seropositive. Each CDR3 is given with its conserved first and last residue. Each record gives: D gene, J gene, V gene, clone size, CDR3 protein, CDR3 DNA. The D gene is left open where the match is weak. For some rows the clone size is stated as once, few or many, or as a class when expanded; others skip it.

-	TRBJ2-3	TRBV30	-	CAWSAVGADTQYF	TGTGCCTGGAGTGCGGTGGGCGCAGATACGCAGTATTTT
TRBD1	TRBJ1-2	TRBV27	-	CASRGTGIGYTF	TGTGCCAGCCGCGGGACAGGGATTGGCTACACCTTC
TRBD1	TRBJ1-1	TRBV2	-	CASLRDRVNTEAFF	TGTGCCAGCCTCCGGGACAGGGTGAACACTGAAGCTTTCTTT
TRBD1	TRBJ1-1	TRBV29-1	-	CSGKTGGNTEAFF	TGCAGCGGCAAGACAGGGGGGAACACTGAAGCTTTCTTT
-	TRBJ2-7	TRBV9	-	CASSVGGDVREQYF	TGTGCCAGCAGCGTAGGGGGGGACGTAAGGGAGCAGTACTTC
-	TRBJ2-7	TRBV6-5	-	CASQTGTSSYEQYF	TGTGCCAGCCAAACAGGGACAAGCTCCTACGAGCAGTACTTC
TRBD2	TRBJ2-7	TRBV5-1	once	CASSLVAGGSYEQYF	TGCGCCAGCAGCTTGGTAGCGGGAGGGTCCTACGAGCAGTACTTC
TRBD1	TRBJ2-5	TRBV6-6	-	CASSQYRQGQETQYF	TGTGCCAGCAGCCAATACAGACAGGGGCAAGAGACCCAGTACTTC
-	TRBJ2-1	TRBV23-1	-	CASSQMEGVAYNEQFF	TGCGCCAGCAGTCAAATGGAAGGGGTCGCCTACAATGAGCAGTTCTTC
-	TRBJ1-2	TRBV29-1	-	CSVLGNDGQGKDYGYTF	TGCAGCGTTTTGGGTAATGACGGGCAGGGGAAGGACTATGGCTACACCTTC
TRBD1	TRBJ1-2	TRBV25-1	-	CASRPHGQGGYGYTF	TGTGCCAGCAGGCCGCACGGACAGGGTGGGTATGGCTACACCTTC
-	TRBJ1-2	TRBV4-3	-	CASSQDFRTSNYGYTF	TGCGCCAGCAGCCAAGATTTTCGGACATCTAACTATGGCTACACCTTC
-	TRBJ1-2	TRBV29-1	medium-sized	CSVESGPQGGYTF	TGCAGCGTTGAATCAGGGCCCCAAGGCGGCTACACCTTC
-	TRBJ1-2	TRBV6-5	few	CATLEDSSYGYTF	TGTGCCACCCTCGAGGACAGCTCATATGGCTACACCTTC
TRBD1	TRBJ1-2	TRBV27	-	CASSDDRVGGYTF	TGTGCCAGCAGCGACGACAGGGTGGGTGGCTACACCTTC
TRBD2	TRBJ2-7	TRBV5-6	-	CASTSGGRALEQYF	TGTGCCAGCACCTCGGGCGGGAGGGCCCTCGAGCAGTACTTC
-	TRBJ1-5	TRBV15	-	CATSRDVTVNQPQHF	TGTGCCACCAGCAGAGATGTGACAGTCAATCAGCCCCAGCATTTT
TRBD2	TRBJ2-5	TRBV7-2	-	CASSLIHGLAGEETQYF	TGTGCCAGCAGCTTAATCCATGGACTAGCGGGAGAGGAGACCCAGTACTTC
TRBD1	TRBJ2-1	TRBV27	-	CASSDGTGGYEQFF	TGTGCCAGCAGTGACGGGACAGGGGGTTATGAGCAGTTCTTC
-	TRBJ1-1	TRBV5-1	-	CASSSQGMNTEAFF	TGCGCCAGCAGCTCACAGGGAATGAACACTGAAGCTTTCTTT
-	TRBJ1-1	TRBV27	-	CASSVTLNTEAFF	TGTGCCAGCAGTGTAACGCTAAACACTGAAGCTTTCTTT
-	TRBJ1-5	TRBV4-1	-	CASSQEMRNQPQHF	TGCGCCAGCAGCCAAGAGATGAGGAATCAGCCCCAGCATTTT
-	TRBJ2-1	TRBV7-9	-	CASTHGLISYNEQFF	TGTGCCAGCACCCATGGTCTAATCTCCTACAATGAGCAGTTCTTC
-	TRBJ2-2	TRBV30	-	CAWSENRVATGELFF	TGTGCCTGGAGTGAAAACAGGGTCGCGACCGGGGAGCTGTTTTTT
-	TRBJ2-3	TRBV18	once	CASSPTLTDTQYF	TGTGCCAGCTCACCTACTCTGACAGATACGCAGTATTTT
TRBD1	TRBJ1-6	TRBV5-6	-	CASSLEQGGSPLHF	TGTGCCAGCAGCTTAGAACAGGGGGGTTCACCCCTCCACTTT
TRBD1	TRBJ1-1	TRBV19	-	CASSRWTGSGSEAFF	TGTGCCAGTAGCCGCTGGACAGGGTCAGGCTCCGAAGCTTTCTTT
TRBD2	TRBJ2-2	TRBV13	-	CASSLLTDGLAGGNGELFF	TGTGCCAGCAGCTTACTCACTGACGGACTAGCGGGAGGGAACGGGGAGCTGTTTTTT
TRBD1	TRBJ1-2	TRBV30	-	CAWSAQTGEGYTF	TGTGCCTGGAGTGCTCAAACAGGGGAAGGCTACACCTTC
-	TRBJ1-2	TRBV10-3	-	CAISDGAGGQDGYTF	TGTGCCATCAGCGATGGGGCGGGGGGCCAGGACGGCTACACCTTC
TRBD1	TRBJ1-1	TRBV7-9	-	CASSLVRGLTEAFF	TGTGCCAGCAGCTTAGTCAGGGGGCTCACTGAAGCTTTCTTT
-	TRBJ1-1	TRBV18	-	CASSPDGGETLAFF	TGTGCCAGCTCACCCGATGGGGGGGAGACTCTAGCTTTCTTT
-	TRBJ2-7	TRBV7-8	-	CASSLGAYEQYF	TGTGCCAGCAGCTTAGGAGCCTACGAGCAGTACTTC
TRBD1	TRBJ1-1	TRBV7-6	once	CASSLRSGTGKTEAFF	TGTGCCAGCAGCTTAAGGTCAGGGACAGGGAAAACTGAAGCTTTCTTT
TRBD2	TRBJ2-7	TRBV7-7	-	CASSPGLAGIYEQYF	TGTGCTAGCAGCCCGGGACTAGCGGGGATCTACGAGCAGTACTTC
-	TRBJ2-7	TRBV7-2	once	CASSLAAGPYEQYF	TGTGCCAGCAGCTTAGCGGCGGGCCCCTACGAGCAGTACTTC
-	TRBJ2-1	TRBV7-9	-	CACGWGREWYNEQFF	TGTGCCTGCGGCTGGGGGCGGGAGTGGTACAATGAGCAGTTCTTC
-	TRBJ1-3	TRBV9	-	CASSVGTAGNTIYF	TGTGCCAGCAGCGTAGGGACAGCCGGAAACACCATATATTTT
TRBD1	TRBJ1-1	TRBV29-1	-	CSVADRAGAFF	TGCAGCGTTGCGGACAGGGCGGGAGCTTTCTTT
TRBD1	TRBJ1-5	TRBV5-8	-	CASSSGTGEFQPQHF	TGTGCCAGCAGTTCCGGGACAGGGGAGTTTCAGCCCCAGCATTTT
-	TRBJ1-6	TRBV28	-	CASSLPRTREGSPLHF	TGTGCCAGCAGTCTACCCCGGACCCGGGAGGGTTCACCCCTCCACTTT